Below, 22 T cell receptor beta chains from the same sample are listed, as sequenced in a study of cytomegalovirus exposure and HLA in healthy donors. Measured with immunoSEQ multiplex PCR; TCRdb has only the in-frame clones, and not every one. The data show 250,000 to 350,000 clones, with 70% to 90% seen just once and approximately 0.95% held by the top ten. The sequencing sample was made of PBMCs. Receptor source: a man aged 25-40 years in good health and CMV-seronegative.

CDR3 sequence: CASQVAGGNEQFF. The CDR3 DNA reads TGTGCCAGCCAAGTAGCGGGGGGGAATGAGCAGTTCTTC. The chain has TRBV2 and TRBJ2-1; 11 bases map to TRBD2. The CDR3 totals 13 residues. V dropped 8 bases and J dropped 7; count of bases not matched to a gene: 4. Germline CDR1 and CDR2: SNHLY and FYNNEI. The whole variable domain, filled in from reference TRBV2 and TRBJ2-1, reads EPEVTQTPSHQVTQMGQEVILRCVPISNHLYFYWYRQILGQKVEFLVSFYNNEISEKSEIFDDQFSVERPDGSNFTLKIRSTKLEDSAMYFCASQVAGGNEQFFGPGTRLTVL.

V and J are TRBV9 and TRBJ2-5; D possibly corresponds to TRBD1 (7 bases). V was clipped by 3 bases and J by 3 bases, with 12 bases between them. The germline V gene has CDR1 SGDLS and CDR2 YYNGEE. The CDR3 contains 14 residues. CDR3 nucleotides: TGTGCCAGCAGCGAGACAGGGAGGAAAGAGACCCAGTACTTC. Amino acids: CASSETGRKETQYF.

The chain is built from TRBV29-1 and TRBJ1-1; D gene uncertain. The CDR3 spans 10 residues. The germline gives CDR1 SQVTM, CDR2 ANQGSEA. V was cut by 7 bases and J by 5 bases, with 8 bases left in between. The CDR3 nucleotides are TGCAGCGCCGGCGGGACTGAAGCTTTCTTT. Amino acid sequence: CSAGGTEAFF.

This chain links TRBV7-6 with TRBJ2-7; the D gene is possibly TRBD1 (6 bases). The CDR3 runs to 15 residues. Germline CDR1 reads SGHVS; CDR2 reads FNYEAQ. V was cut by 4 bases and J by 6 bases, with 19 bases left in between. CDR3: CASSSRGGGAAEQYF. CDR3 nucleotides: TGTGCCAGCAGCTCCCGAGGGGGTGGAGCGGCCGAGCAGTACTTC.

The genes are TRBV18 and TRBJ2-7; D may be TRBD2 (5 bases). Germline lookup yields CDR1 KGHSH and CDR2 LQKENI. The CDR3 runs 18 residues. The V end lost 1 base, the J end lost 2 bases, and 21 bases lay between the germline ends. CDR3 in amino acids: CASSPRLTMRGSAYEQYF. In DNA, the CDR3 is TGTGCCAGCTCACCACGGTTGACGATGAGAGGGAGTGCCTACGAGCAGTACTTC.

V is TRBV29-1 and J is TRBJ2-5; perhaps TRBD1 as D (5 bases). With 4 bases removed from V and 4 bases from J, the gap between germline ends came to 10 bases. This CDR3 contains 12 residues. CDR1 is SQVTM, CDR2 ANQGSEA, per germline. The CDR3 region is CSVARVGETQYF. For the CDR3, the DNA is TGCAGCGTTGCCAGGGTGGGAGAGACCCAGTACTTC. Full variable domain (remainder filled in from reference TRBV29-1 and TRBJ2-5): SAVISQKPSRDICQRGTSLTIQCQVDSQVTMMFWYRQQPGQSLTLIATANQGSEATYESGFVIDKFPISRPNLTFSTLTVSNMSPEDSSIYLCSVARVGETQYFGPGTRLLVL.

The chain links TRBV25-1 to TRBJ1-1; TRBD1 matches 7 bases. With 2 bases clipped from V and 11 bases from J, the junction kept 2 bases outside the gene matches. CDR1 MGHDK and CDR2 SYGVNS come from the germline V gene. The CDR3 extends over 11 amino acids. This CDR3 reads CASSEAQGAFF. For the CDR3, the DNA is TGTGCCAGCAGTGAAGCACAGGGGGCTTTCTTT. The full variable domain, rest sourced from reference TRBV25-1 and TRBJ1-1, is EADIYQTPRYLVIGTGKKITLECSQTMGHDKMYWYQQDPGMELHLIHYSYGVNSTEKGDLSSESTVSRIRTEHFPLTLESARPSHTSQYLCASSEAQGAFFGQGTRLTVV.

The rearrangement links TRBV18 to TRBJ2-4; the match to TRBD1 covers 10 bases. Germline lookup yields CDR1 KGHSH and CDR2 LQKENI. The CDR3 is 17 amino acids. J was trimmed by 2 bases and V by 4 bases; bases with no gene match: 8. The CDR3 bases are TGTGCCAGCTCACTACAACCGGGACAGGGGACCAAAAACATTCAGTACTTC. This codes for CASSLQPGQGTKNIQYF.

J is TRBJ1-2 and V is TRBV27, with 7 bases identical to TRBD1. Trimming removed 0 bases from V and 4 bases from J; junction bases left unmatched: 5. Germline-derived CDR1 and CDR2 are MNHEY and SMNVEV (reference sequence). The CDR3 has 15 residues. The CDR3 spells CASSLSGQIFYGYTF. CDR3 in DNA: TGTGCCAGCAGTTTATCGGGACAGATTTTCTATGGCTACACCTTC.

This clone was recorded a few times. The V and J genes are TRBV5-4 and TRBJ1-2; 7 nucleotides align to TRBD1. The CDR3 extends over 14 amino acids. Trimming at V came to 4 bases and at J to 2 bases, leaving 5 bases not matched to a gene. Germline V lookup: CDR1 SGHNT, CDR2 YYREEE (reference sequence). The DNA for the CDR3 is TGTGCCAGCAGCCGCCCGGGACAGAACTATGGCTACACCTTC. Its translation: CASSRPGQNYGYTF. Full variable domain (rest looked up from reference TRBV5-4 and TRBJ1-2): ETGVTQSPTHLIKTRGQQVTLRCSSQSGHNTVSWYQQALGQGPQFIFQYYREEENGRGNFPPRFSGLQFPNYSSELNVNALELDDSALYLCASSRPGQNYGYTFGSGTRLTVV.

This chain's CDR3 is CASSSGNYPSPLHF. CDR3 bases: TGCGCCAGCAGCTCCGGGAATTATCCTTCACCCCTCCACTTT. This chain uses TRBV5-1 with TRBJ1-6; no firm D call. There are 14 residues in the CDR3. Germline CDR1 and CDR2: SGHRS and YFSETQ. V was pared by 3 bases and J by 9 bases, with 13 bases between.

This clone was picked up a small number of times. J is TRBJ1-6 and V is TRBV5-6, with 10 positions matching TRBD1. V lost 4 bases, J lost 9 bases, and 7 bases stayed unmatched. This CDR3 contains 15 residues. The germline V gene has CDR1 SGHDT and CDR2 YYEEEE. The CDR3 sequence is CASSMTGGVGSPLHF. The CDR3 nucleotides read TGTGCCAGCAGCATGACAGGGGGCGTCGGTTCACCCCTCCACTTT.

The rearrangement joins TRBV11-2 to TRBJ2-7; 15 positions agree with TRBD2. CDR1 SGHAT and CDR2 FQNNGV come from the germline V gene. Germline trimming cut 4 bases from V and 2 bases from J; bases unmatched to any gene: 6. The CDR3 has 17 residues. The chain's CDR3 is CASSSWTSGGGPYEQYF. CDR3 sequence (DNA): TGTGCCAGCAGCTCCTGGACTAGCGGGGGGGGACCCTACGAGCAGTACTTC.

This chain links TRBV11-2 with TRBJ2-5, with a weak D call TRBD1 (5 bases). The CDR3 length is 15 residues. Germline CDR1 reads SGHAT; CDR2 reads FQNNGV. The ends were cut back, 0 bases at V and 6 bases at J, with 14 bases in the middle. The CDR3 DNA reads as TGTGCCAGCAGCTTAGATTACCAGGGTCGGCAGACCCAGTACTTC. Its protein product is CASSLDYQGRQTQYF.

A single count supports this clone. The rearrangement joins TRBV19 to TRBJ2-1, with 8 bases fitting TRBD2. The CDR3 loop spans 17 amino acids. Germline-derived CDR1 and CDR2 are LNHDA and SQIVND (reference sequence). The V segment lost 4 bases and the J segment 2 bases; nucleotides outside the gene matches: 10. The CDR3 nucleotides are TGTGCCAGTAGTACCACAGGTAAGACTAGCGCCTACAATGAGCAGTTCTTC. As protein: CASSTTGKTSAYNEQFF.

This clone was counted once. J is TRBJ1-5 and V is TRBV18, with a tentative D call TRBD1 (5 bases). The CDR3 has 14 residues. Per the germline V gene, CDR1 is KGHSH and CDR2 is LQKENI. With 6 bases removed from V and 3 bases from J, the gap between germline ends came to 12 bases. The CDR3 DNA reads TGTGCCAGCTCCCAGACAGCTTTCAATCAGCCCCAGCATTTT. It specifies CASSQTAFNQPQHF.

This clone appeared once. The rearrangement joins TRBV2 to TRBJ2-7; maybe TRBD1 (5 bases). The CDR3 has 13 residues. Looked up from germline, CDR1 is SNHLY and CDR2 is FYNNEI. Deletions cut 6 bases from V and 4 bases from J, with 13 bases between. The CDR3 DNA reads TGTGCCAGCAGGCAAGGGCAGGGTTACGAGCAGTACTTC. Translated: CASRQGQGYEQYF.

The V gene is TRBV27, the J gene TRBJ2-3; a weak D match, TRBD2 (6 bases). This CDR3 has 18 residues. Trimming removed 2 bases at V and 0 bases at J, with 18 bases between. The germline CDR1 and CDR2 sequences are MNHEY and SMNVEV (reference sequence). The CDR3 sequence: CASSLEAWGDSSTDTQYF. Written as DNA, the CDR3 is TGTGCCAGCAGTTTAGAAGCCTGGGGGGACTCTAGCACAGATACGCAGTATTTT.

CDR3 in amino acids: CASSRGTGGNYGYTF. CDR3 in DNA: TGCGCCAGCAGCAGAGGTACAGGGGGTAACTATGGCTACACCTTC. The chain employs TRBV5-1 and TRBJ1-2, with TRBD1 identical over 8 bases. Trimming took 4 bases from V and 1 from J; bases not matched to a gene: 6. The CDR3 is made up of 15 amino acids. Germline values: CDR1 SGHRS, CDR2 YFSETQ.

V gene TRBV6-4 combines with J gene TRBJ1-5; 10 bases match TRBD1. V shed 4 bases and J 0 bases; nucleotides not matched to a gene: 15. The CDR3 is 20 amino acids. Germline V lookup: CDR1 MRHNA, CDR2 SNTAGT. This CDR3 is CASSGAIRTGGRYSNQPQHF. The CDR3 DNA sequence: TGTGCCAGCAGTGGAGCCATCAGGACAGGGGGTCGATATAGCAATCAGCCCCAGCATTTT.

The V gene is TRBV4-3, the J gene TRBJ1-5, with a possible D match to TRBD1 (6 bases). Germline V gene lookup returns CDR1 LGHNA and CDR2 YSLEER. Trimming shortened V by 0 bases and J by 3 bases, and 9 bases separated the two germline ends. The CDR3 runs 15 residues. CDR3 in amino acids: CASSQDTGPNQPQHF. The CDR3 nucleotides read TGCGCCAGCAGCCAAGATACAGGGCCCAATCAGCCCCAGCATTTT.

The rearrangement uses TRBV5-1 and TRBJ2-1; 7 nucleotides align to TRBD2. This CDR3 is built from 16 residues. V lost 4 bases and J lost 5; bases outside the gene matches: 12. Germline V lookup: CDR1 SGHRS, CDR2 YFSETQ. The CDR3 reads CASSPREGGGDNEQFF. As DNA, the CDR3 is TGCGCCAGCAGCCCGAGGGAGGGCGGGGGAGACAATGAGCAGTTCTTC. Full variable domain (outside the CDR3, taken from reference TRBV5-1 and TRBJ2-1): KAGVTQTPRYLIKTRGQQVTLSCSPISGHRSVSWYQQTPGQGLQFLFEYFSETQRNKGNFPGRFSGRQFSNSRSEMNVSTLELGDSALYLCASSPREGGGDNEQFFGPGTRLTVL.